Given below is one TCR beta chain in context. This entry belongs to a study of blood T cell repertoires in COVID-19. Study context: Italy, Spain and the United States were the sources of the convalescent and acute COVID-19 samples. PBMCs, B-cell-depleted T cells, or T cells provided the cDNA or gDNA that made up the material.

As processed by the authors: Estimates of nucleated cell counts were drawn from the amplification of reference gene primers. Assay: immunoSEQ multiplex PCR; the TCRdb copy retains only in-frame clones and omits some. V, J and clone size are those of that table, while D and trimming were read from the DNA. The table lists 200,000 to 250,000 clones, 88% of them singletons. This CDR3 comprises 15 residues. V lost 5 bases to trimming and J lost 2 bases, with 16 bases between them. The V gene's germline CDR1 is LNHDA and CDR2 SQIVND (reference sequence). This sequence joins TRBV19 and TRBJ2-7, with D perhaps TRBD1 (6 bases). The TCR was taken from a woman aged 60-70 years with acute or convalescent COVID-19. The sequenced sample was peripheral blood. CDR3 sequence reads: CASSFAFGTTYEQYF. For the CDR3, the DNA is TGTGCCAGTAGTTTCGCATTCGGGACAACCTACGAGCAGTACTTC.